One sample yielded the 24 T cell receptor beta chains listed below, sequenced in a study of T-cell reconstitution after alpha-beta-depleted transplantation in children. The authors prepared the TCRbeta library with unique molecular identifiers. TCRdb itself ran the PCR reads through MiXCR, one entry per CDR3 protein. The sample gives approximately 200,000 distinct CDR3 sequences, about 6% of which show up once; just over 4.5% is in the top ten. The material sequenced was PBMCs, taken before TCRalphabeta/CD19-depleted stem cell transplant. The receptors here all came from a girl under two years old with combined immunodeficiency, due to receive a stem cell transplant.

This chain links TRBV4-2 with TRBJ2-1; the match to TRBD2 covers 7 bases. From germline, CDR1 is LGHNA and CDR2 YNFKEQ. The CDR3 consists of 19 residues. The ends lost 0 bases at V and 7 bases at J; junction bases unmatched: 18. CDR3 DNA sequence: TGTGCCAGCAGCCAAGATCTGGTGGTTGGGGCGGGGGTTCGGAATGAGCAGTTCTTC. Encoded protein: CASSQDLVVGAGVRNEQFF.

This clonotype showed up just a few times. The J gene is TRBJ2-5, the V gene TRBV12-3 or TRBV12-4; 7 bases match TRBD1. The ends lost 5 bases at V and 2 bases at J; junction bases unmatched: 5. The CDR3 runs to 14 residues. The CDR3 spells CASSHGTEQETQYF. The DNA for the CDR3 is TGTGCCAGCAGTCACGGGACAGAACAAGAGACCCAGTACTTC.

This clonotype was seen only once. The genes are TRBV20-1 and TRBJ2-1; perhaps D is TRBD1 or TRBD2 (5 bases each). Per germline, CDR1 DFQATT and CDR2 SNEGSKA (reference sequence). Trimming stripped 1 base from V and 6 bases from J, with 16 bases between. The CDR3 runs 15 residues. The CDR3 region has the DNA TGCAGTGCTAGAGCTCTCGAGGGGCCAACCAATGAGCAGTTCTTC. This translates into CSARALEGPTNEQFF.

This clonotype was seen repeatedly, ten times or more. The V gene is TRBV7-2, the J gene TRBJ2-1, with a possible D match to TRBD2 (6 bases). Per the germline V gene, CDR1 is SGHTA and CDR2 is FQGNSA. The germline V and J ends were trimmed by 8 bases and 2 bases, with 7 bases remaining between them. This CDR3 region has 12 residues. In DNA, the CDR3 is TGTGCCAGCGGAGGGACCTACAATGAGCAGTTCTTC. Its protein is CASGGTYNEQFF.

This chain joins TRBV7-2 and TRBJ2-1; D is unresolved. The germline V gene encodes CDR1 SGHTA and CDR2 FQGNSA. The CDR3 spans 13 residues. The germline V and J ends were trimmed by 5 bases and 8 bases, with 13 bases remaining between them. This chain's CDR3 is CASSHPPLDEQFF. As DNA, the CDR3 is TGTGCCAGCAGCCACCCGCCCCTCGATGAGCAGTTCTTC.

This clonotype has ten or more counts. V and J are TRBV13 and TRBJ1-2; D is unclear. Germline loops: CDR1 PRHDT, CDR2 FYEKMQ (reference sequence). Trimming took 0 bases from V and 3 from J, leaving 11 bases between them. The CDR3 is 15 residues long. For the CDR3, the DNA is TGTGCCAGCAGCTTAGGCCTCGGCAACCACTATGGCTACACCTTC. Its protein product is CASSLGLGNHYGYTF.

This clonotype was detected ten times or more. This chain links TRBV12-3 or TRBV12-4 with TRBJ2-5; D remains unclear. This CDR3 spans 13 amino acids. V lost 5 bases and J 4 bases, leaving 11 bases between the germline ends. The CDR3 DNA reads as TGTGCCAGCAGTCTAAGCCGGGTAGAGACCCAGTACTTC. Its protein is CASSLSRVETQYF.

This clonotype has at least ten counts. The chain has TRBV20-1 and TRBJ2-3; tentatively, D is TRBD1 or TRBD2 (5 bases each). This CDR3 comprises 15 residues. V was trimmed by 2 bases and J by 6 bases, leaving 18 bases between them. CDR1 is DFQATT, CDR2 SNEGSKA, per germline (reference sequence). CDR3 loop: CSARSPGWETDTQYF. Here the CDR3 DNA reads TGCAGTGCTAGATCCCCAGGGTGGGAGACCGATACGCAGTATTTT.

This clonotype was seen only a few times. The chain is built from TRBV5-5 and TRBJ1-2, with no clear D. CDR3 length: 15 residues. CDR1 is SGHKS and CDR2 is YYEKEE in the germline V gene (reference sequence). Trimming removed 3 bases at V and 7 bases at J, with 19 bases between. CDR3 sequence (DNA): TGTGCCAGCAGCTCCTTCCTAAACTTAGGGCCTGGCTACACCTTC. Translated, it gives CASSSFLNLGPGYTF.

This clonotype was seen repeatedly, ten times or more. This rearrangement joins TRBV27 to TRBJ2-1; TRBD2 matches at 14 bases. This CDR3 is 20 amino acids long. The germline CDR1 and CDR2 sequences are MNHEY and SMNVEV (reference sequence). Trimming at V came to 5 bases and at J to 8 bases, leaving 20 bases not matched to a gene. DNA for the CDR3: TGTGCCAGCAGTCTTTATATGGGGATTGGGACTAGCGGGAGCGGCGATGAGCAGTTCTTC. It translates to CASSLYMGIGTSGSGDEQFF.

This clonotype was observed at least ten times. The rearrangement uses TRBV6-5 and TRBJ2-5; TRBD2 matches 9 bases. J lost 5 bases, V lost 3 bases, and 7 bases had no gene match. CDR3 length: 15 amino acids. Germline loops: CDR1 MNHEY, CDR2 SVGAGI. CDR3 residues: CASSYSGGAMETQYF. CDR3 in DNA: TGTGCCAGCAGTTATAGCGGGGGTGCCATGGAGACCCAGTACTTC.

Ten or more counts support this clonotype. V gene TRBV20-1 combines with J gene TRBJ2-4; tentatively, D is TRBD2 (6 bases). The germline V gene encodes CDR1 DFQATT and CDR2 SNEGSKA (reference sequence). Trimming removed 0 bases at V and 3 bases at J, with 9 bases between. The CDR3 totals 14 residues. CDR3 nucleotides: TGCAGTGCTAGAGAGGGGAGGAACAAAAACATTCAGTACTTC. Its translation is CSAREGRNKNIQYF.

There are many counts of this clonotype. The chain carries TRBV12-3 or TRBV12-4 and TRBJ2-3; D is uncertain. V lost 6 bases and J lost 6, with 28 bases in between. This CDR3 is built from 18 residues. CDR3 sequence: CASSSPISETNGYDTQYF. In DNA, the CDR3 is TGTGCCAGCAGCTCCCCGATATCCGAGACCAACGGTTACGATACGCAGTATTTT.

This clonotype was seen at least ten times. The rearrangement joins TRBV12-3 or TRBV12-4 to TRBJ2-7; TRBD2 is a possible D gene (5 bases). The CDR3 consists of 13 residues. Deletions cut 6 bases from V and 2 bases from J, with 11 bases between. The CDR3 reads CASRIGVTYEQYF. CDR3 bases: TGTGCCAGCAGGATCGGGGTAACCTACGAGCAGTACTTC.

This clonotype appeared many times. J is TRBJ2-3 and V is TRBV15; TRBD2 matches 9 bases. This CDR3 is 16 amino acids long. The germline V gene has CDR1 LNHNV and CDR2 YYDKDF (reference sequence). After removal of 1 base from V and 1 base from J, the junction contained 3 bases not matched to a gene. The CDR3 region has the DNA TGTGCCACCAGCAGAGTCCGGACTAGCGGCACAGATACGCAGTATTTT. Its translation is CATSRVRTSGTDTQYF. The full variable domain, in which reference TRBV15 and TRBJ2-3 provide the parts outside the CDR3, is DAMVIQNPRYQVTQFGKPVTLSCSQTLNHNVMYWYQQKSSQAPKLLFHYYDKDFNNEADTPDNFQSRRPNTSFCFLDIRSPGLGDTAMYLCATSRVRTSGTDTQYFGPGTRLTVL.

This clonotype was found a few times. The V gene is TRBV20-1, the J gene TRBJ2-1; D remains ambiguous. CDR1 and CDR2 (germline): DFQATT, SNEGSKA (reference sequence). The CDR3 is 13 residues long. Trimming stripped 5 bases from V and 6 bases from J, with 14 bases between. DNA of the CDR3: TGCAGTGCTGGAGCTAGAACCCTCAATGAGCAGTTCTTC. It yields the protein CSAGARTLNEQFF.

This clonotype was recorded at least ten times. The V gene is TRBV5-1, the J gene TRBJ2-7; 7 bases agree with TRBD1. The CDR3 covers 14 residues. Germline values: CDR1 SGHRS, CDR2 YFSETQ. Losses at the gene ends were 0 bases for V and 3 bases for J; bases not matched to a gene: 3. This CDR3 reads CASSLVTGNYEQYF. As DNA, the CDR3 is TGCGCCAGCAGCTTGGTGACAGGGAACTACGAGCAGTACTTC.

This clonotype was seen many times. The chain combines TRBV20-1 with TRBJ2-3, with D possibly being TRBD2 (6 bases). V was trimmed by 3 bases and J by 4 bases, leaving 20 bases between them. Germline lookup yields CDR1 DFQATT and CDR2 SNEGSKA (reference sequence). The CDR3 spans 16 residues. The CDR3 loop is CSASRLGSSRADTQYF. In DNA form, the CDR3 reads TGCAGTGCTAGCAGACTCGGGAGCTCCCGGGCAGATACGCAGTATTTT.

In its sample, this clonotype was seen many times. The chain combines TRBV12-5 with TRBJ2-1; maybe TRBD1 (5 bases). This CDR3 region has 18 residues. Between the trimmed V and J ends, which lost 0 bases and 6 bases, there was a span of 21 bases. CDR1 and CDR2 (germline): LGHNT, FRNRAP. CDR3 residues: CASGLVPKGREKFNEQFF. The CDR3 bases are TGTGCTAGTGGTTTGGTACCAAAGGGCAGGGAAAAATTCAATGAGCAGTTCTTC.

This clonotype showed up many times. The chain recombines TRBV28 with TRBJ2-3; D could derive from TRBD1 or TRBD2 (5 bases each). With 2 bases removed from V and 3 bases from J, the gap between germline ends came to 12 bases. CDR1 and CDR2 from the germline V gene are MDHEN and SYDVKM. This CDR3 comprises 15 residues. CDR3 sequence reads: CASSLVSGRTDTQYF. The CDR3 nucleotides read TGTGCCAGCAGTTTAGTCTCAGGGAGAACAGATACGCAGTATTTT.

This clonotype showed up many times. This rearrangement joins TRBV5-1 to TRBJ2-3, with 12 bases identical to TRBD2. The CDR3 runs 17 residues. The V and J ends lost 0 bases and 0 bases, in that order; junction bases with no gene match: 2. The germline gives CDR1 SGHRS, CDR2 YFSETQ. The CDR3 sequence is CASSLGGTSGSTDTQYF. The CDR3 region has the DNA TGCGCCAGCAGCTTGGGAGGGACTAGCGGGAGCACAGATACGCAGTATTTT.

The chain combines TRBV4-2 with TRBJ1-1; D remains ambiguous. The CDR3 runs to 15 residues. Between the trimmed V and J ends, which lost 0 bases and 7 bases, there was a span of 15 bases. Germline loops: CDR1 LGHNA, CDR2 YNFKEQ. CDR3 in DNA: TGTGCCAGCAGCCAAGAGTACCGACTCTCCCGTGAAGCTTTCTTT. It translates to CASSQEYRLSREAFF.

This clonotype showed up many times. V is TRBV3-1 and J is TRBJ2-3, with D hard to call. The CDR3 runs to 12 residues. CDR1 LGHDT and CDR2 YNNKEL come from the germline V gene (reference sequence). V gave up 2 bases and J gave up 2 bases, with 2 bases separating them. The CDR3 protein is CASSQTTDTQYF. The CDR3 DNA reads as TGTGCCAGCAGCCAAACCACAGATACGCAGTATTTT.

This chain connects TRBV20-1 to TRBJ2-7, with TRBD2 matching over 16 bases. V was clipped by 6 bases and J by 4 bases; unmatched bases: 9. CDR1 is DFQATT, CDR2 SNEGSKA, per germline (reference sequence). The CDR3 has 16 amino acids. This CDR3 is CSASGTSGGATYEQYF. The CDR3 coding sequence is TGCAGTGCGAGTGGGACTAGCGGGGGGGCCACATACGAGCAGTACTTC.